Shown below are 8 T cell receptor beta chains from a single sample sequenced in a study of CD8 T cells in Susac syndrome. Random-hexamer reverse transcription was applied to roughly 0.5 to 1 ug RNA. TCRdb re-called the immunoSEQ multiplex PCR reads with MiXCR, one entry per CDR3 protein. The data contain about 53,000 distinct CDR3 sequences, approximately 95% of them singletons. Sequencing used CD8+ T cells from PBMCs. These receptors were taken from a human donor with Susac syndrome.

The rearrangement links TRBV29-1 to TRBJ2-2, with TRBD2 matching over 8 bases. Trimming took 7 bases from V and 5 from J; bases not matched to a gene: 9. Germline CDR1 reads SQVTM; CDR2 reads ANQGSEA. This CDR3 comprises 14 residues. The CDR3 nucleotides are TGCAGCGGGACCGGGACGGGAGGGACCGGGGAGCTGTTTTTT. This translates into CSGTGTGGTGELFF.

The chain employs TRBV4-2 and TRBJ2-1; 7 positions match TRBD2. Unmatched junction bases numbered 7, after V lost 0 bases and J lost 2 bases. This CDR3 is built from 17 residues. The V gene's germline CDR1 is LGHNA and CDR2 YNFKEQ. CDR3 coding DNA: TGTGCCAGCAGCCAAGAGAGCGGGATGGTAGCCTACAATGAGCAGTTCTTC. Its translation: CASSQESGMVAYNEQFF.

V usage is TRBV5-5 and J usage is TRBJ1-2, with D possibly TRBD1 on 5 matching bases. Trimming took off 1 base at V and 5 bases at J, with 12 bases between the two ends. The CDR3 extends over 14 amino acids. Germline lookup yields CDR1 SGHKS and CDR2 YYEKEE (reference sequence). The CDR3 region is CASSLRQGGYGYTF. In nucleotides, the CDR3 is TGTGCCAGCAGCTTGCGGCAGGGAGGGTATGGCTACACCTTC.

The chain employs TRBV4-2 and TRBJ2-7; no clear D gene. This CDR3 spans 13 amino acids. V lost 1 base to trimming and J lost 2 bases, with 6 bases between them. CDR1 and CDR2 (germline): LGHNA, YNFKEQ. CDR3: CASSQGETYEQYF. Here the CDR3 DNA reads TGTGCCAGCAGCCAAGGGGAAACCTACGAGCAGTACTTC.

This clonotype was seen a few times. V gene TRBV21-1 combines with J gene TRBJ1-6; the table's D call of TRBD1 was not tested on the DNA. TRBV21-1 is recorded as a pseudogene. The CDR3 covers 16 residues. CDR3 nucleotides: TGTGCCAGCAGCAGAGCCCAAAAGACAGGACATTCACCCCTCCACTTT. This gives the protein CASSRAQKTGHSPLHF.

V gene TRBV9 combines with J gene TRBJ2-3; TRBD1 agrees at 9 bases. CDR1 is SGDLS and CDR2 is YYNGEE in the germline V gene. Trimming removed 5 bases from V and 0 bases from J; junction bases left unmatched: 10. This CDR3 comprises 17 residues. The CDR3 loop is CASSDSRTGASTDTQYF. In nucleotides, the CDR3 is TGTGCCAGCAGTGATTCCCGGACAGGGGCCAGCACAGATACGCAGTATTTT.

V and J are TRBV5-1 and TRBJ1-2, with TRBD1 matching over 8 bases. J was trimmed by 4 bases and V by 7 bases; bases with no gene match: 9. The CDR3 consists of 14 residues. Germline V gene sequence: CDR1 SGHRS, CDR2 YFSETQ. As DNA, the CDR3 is TGCGCCAGCTCATCCCAGGGGGCTAGCTATGGCTACACCTTC. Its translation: CASSSQGASYGYTF.

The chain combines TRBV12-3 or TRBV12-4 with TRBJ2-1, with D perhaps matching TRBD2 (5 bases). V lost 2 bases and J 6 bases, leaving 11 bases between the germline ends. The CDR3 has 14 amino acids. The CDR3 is CASSLSRGGNEQFF. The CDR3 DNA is TGTGCCAGCAGTTTAAGCCGTGGAGGCAATGAGCAGTTCTTC.